The sequence of this TCR beta chain was determined in a study (dated by TCRdb to 2015 to 2017). Regarding the study in general: Whether tumor-infiltrating Tregs in breast cancer are recruited from blood Tregs or converted in situ from other CD4+ T cell subsets was tested.

Full-length TCR variable regions were amplified by 5' RACE PCR using constant-region reverse primers, and then by semi-nested PCR using Nested Universal Primer A. Using the ReliaPrep RNA Cell Miniprep System, total RNA was extracted, and the SMARTer RACE 5'/3' Kit was then used to reverse transcribe the RNA into 5'RACE-ready cDNA. Multiplex adaptors were used to barcode the full-length TCR alpha and beta libraries, which were then sequenced on an Illumina MiSeq. The original pipeline was this. For each of nine subset-tissue groups, sequencing data from the five patients were pooled, and the groups were compared by unsupervised clustering of TCR gene usage. Repertoire similarity was calculated with the Morisita-Horn index, weighting shared sequences by their contribution to each repertoire. The raw public data were reprocessed by TCRdb itself: fastp quality trimming at Q25, MiXCR clonotype calling, in-frame beta chains only. Each CDR3 protein appears once, grouped with its most common genes and DNA. It is TCRdb's table, rather than the study itself, that gives the V and J calls and clone size. The sample has about 62,000 distinct CDR3 sequences on record, approximately 31% of them singletons. The biggest ten clones account for about 2.3% of the sample.

To purify naive CD4+ T cells, the Miltenyi Naive CD4+ T Cell Isolation kit was used, and CD25 microbeads served to deplete Tregs. Tregs, naive and memory CD4+ T cells from tumor, blood and ipsilateral draining lymph nodes of about five breast cancer patients underwent full-length TCR alpha and beta sequencing. Tumor tissue and lymph nodes from ipsilateral axillary dissection were perfused with PBS, minced and digested with collagenase I and hyaluronidase. Sorted cell populations were confirmed by FACS to exceed 90% purity. The junction carries 15 bases between V and J, which are trimmed by 6 bases and 10 bases respectively. The CDR3 holds 11 amino acids from the cysteine to the phenylalanine. Only CDR3 DNA remains: 33 bases, in frame from the first base. CDR1 and CDR2, per the germline V gene, are SQVTM and ANQGSEA. What the authors observed across the whole study: The TCR gene usage of tumor memory CD4+ T cells clustered together with blood and lymph node memory CD4+ cells and with lymph node naive CD4+ cells. The larger-cohort validation was restricted to a single TCR beta V-J rearrangement rather than whole repertoires. The TCR alpha and beta sequences of tumor-infiltrating Tregs showed the greatest overlap with tumor naive CD4+ T cells, followed by blood naive CD4+ T cells.

This clonotype was detected a few times. What antigen it recognizes has not been identified. Qualities for individual bases were not recorded, and no much larger clone is one base off. The material sequenced was tumor-infiltrating naive CD4+ T cells sorted from the breast tumor. The cell subset or site label corresponds to: naive CD4+ T cells, CD4+CD45RA+CD25-. The chain links TRBV29-1 with TRBJ1-1; no D gene is confidently identified. This sequence was found in a female donor with breast cancer. The nucleotide sequence is given as TGCAGCGTCATCCGTGGGGAATCAGCTTTCTTT. This sequence encodes CSVIRGESAFF.